One TCR beta chain is described in this entry. What it binds is not known. V dropped 0 bases and J dropped 2 bases, with 11 bases sitting between them. Germline assignment: CDR1 SGDLS and CDR2 YYNGEE. The CDR3 contains 15 residues. Staff drew ten milliliters of peripheral blood from each donor. The source of the sample is a study of blood T cells in healthy people across ages. Broader study findings: Relative to aged donors, long-lived donors carried more naive CD4+ cells and displayed higher diversity. Naive T cell percentage strongly correlated with TCR beta diversity.

A sample-barcoded 5' primer and a J-beta primer mix were used in a second PCR of about 7 to 12 cycles. The yield of each sample was at least 2.5 million CDR3-containing paired-end reads. TCRdb called the 5' RACE reads again in MiXCR, with one record for every CDR3 protein. This sample has roughly 1,800,000 distinct CDR3 sequences; around half occur once, and the top ten carry roughly 2.1%. The sequence was obtained from a woman between 40 and 50 years old in good health. Sequences were obtained from blood. The chain has TRBV9 and TRBJ1-2, with TRBD1 as a possible D gene (5 bases). The CDR3 region is CASSVEAGLNYGYTF. DNA of the CDR3: TGTGCCAGCAGCGTAGAGGCAGGGCTGAACTATGGCTACACCTTC.